The rows below give T cell receptor beta chains drawn from one sample of a study of blood T cells in healthy people across ages. TCRdb reanalysed the 5' RACE reads using MiXCR and keeps one entry per CDR3 protein. The table has over 1,300,000 distinct CDR3 sequences, around 59% seen once. Specimen: blood. All receptors derive from a man aged 18 to 35 in good health. Both conserved end residues are part of each CDR3.

j_call v_call cdr3_aa
TRBJ2-5 TRBV20-1 CSASRDRGLAKETQYF
. TRBV11-2 CASSFQDIQYF
. TRBV7-9 CASSLVAGGFYEQYF
TRBJ2-5 TRBV4-1 CASSQTLETQYF
TRBJ2-1 TRBV5-1 CASSLGVDSPRSYNEQFF
TRBJ2-1 TRBV5-1 CASRLEYRLLPGHEQFF
TRBJ2-5 TRBV28 CASSSTGQPGETQYF
TRBJ2-5 TRBV7-2 CASSFQTGGRETQYF
TRBJ1-2 TRBV30 CAWSVRQRLRGYGYTF
TRBJ1-2 TRBV7-9 CASHSRDRLYGYTF
TRBJ2-5 TRBV27 CASSLFAGAGAGEQYF
TRBJ1-4 TRBV7-2 CASSLSTGRGRNEKLFF
TRBJ1-1 TRBV4-2 CASSQEKPTEAFF
TRBJ2-1 TRBV10-3 CAISDPGVDNEQFF
TRBJ2-3 TRBV12-3/TRBV12-4 CASSDDTDTQYF
TRBJ2-1 TRBV6-1 CASDPEVFPYNEQFF
TRBJ1-5 TRBV12-3/TRBV12-4 CASTQYNQPQHF
TRBJ1-6 TRBV4-1 CASSLGQGNYSPLHF
TRBJ2-1 TRBV11-3 CASSQSGAGRDEQFF
TRBJ2-3 TRBV4-3 CASSQEPTPHTDTQYF
. TRBV27 CASSPNPAQETQFF
TRBJ2-1 TRBV12-3/TRBV12-4 CASSWDSAFYEQFF
TRBJ1-2 TRBV2 CASRGGARYGYTF
TRBJ2-7 TRBV9 CASSSSGARYEQYF
TRBJ1-1 TRBV10-2 CASSDLRGTEAFF
TRBJ2-1 TRBV2 CASSPHPGGNNEQFF
TRBJ1-6 TRBV5-1 CASSLSGQSESPLHF
TRBJ1-1 TRBV15 CATSRDLTAGNTEAFF
TRBJ2-3 TRBV10-3 CAITPGLAGAADTQYF
TRBJ2-7 TRBV20-1 CSARETGFYEQYF
TRBJ2-5 TRBV6-1 CASSDWQETQYF
TRBJ2-1 TRBV6-2/TRBV6-3 CASSYGGAGSDEQFF
TRBJ2-6 TRBV15 CATSRGLSGANVLTF
TRBJ2-3 TRBV12-3/TRBV12-4 CASSLGGIHTDTQYF
TRBJ1-4 TRBV21-1 CARPDSATNEKLFF
TRBJ1-4 TRBV7-6 CASSLSTGANEKLFF
TRBJ1-6 TRBV7-6 CASSLAGSGGGSPLHF
TRBJ1-2 TRBV5-5 CASSLNAGYQDGYTF
TRBJ2-2 TRBV29-1 CSVVEAGGITGELFF
TRBJ1-1 TRBV7-9 CASSSAQGLYTEAFF
TRBJ2-1 TRBV5-5 CASSLGGAGRWDEQFF
TRBJ1-2 TRBV27 CASSLSTGGGYTF
TRBJ1-2 TRBV7-9 CASSRAGGPGYGYTF
TRBJ1-2 TRBV20-1 CSASQDGYTF
TRBJ1-1 TRBV7-9 CASSPPKREAFF
TRBJ2-7 TRBV20-1 CSAKTARPDRSSYEQYF
TRBJ1-6 TRBV5-1 CASRTGGDVYNSPLHF
TRBJ2-2 TRBV21-1 CASSKGGQGDTGELFF
TRBJ2-7 TRBV11-2 CASSRIQGNEQYF
TRBJ1-2 TRBV7-9 CASSLEATSYGYTF
TRBJ2-3 TRBV6-5 CASSYSDTGGGTDTQYF
TRBJ2-7 TRBV21-1 CASSKVSRVGYEQYF
TRBJ2-3 TRBV2 CASSPRPWADTQYF
TRBJ2-7 TRBV6-5 CASSYGRQYEQYF
TRBJ2-1 TRBV4-3 CASSQDQPGGVENEQFF
TRBJ2-4 TRBV4-1 CASSQQQDSHGQYF
TRBJ1-5 TRBV3-1 CASSPSTNQPQHF